These 18 T cell receptor beta chains originate from one sample sequenced in a study of blood T cell repertoires in COVID-19. This table comes from immunoSEQ multiplex PCR, and its TCRdb copy is limited to in-frame clones, with some not included. The repertoire consists of 150,000 to 200,000 clones, with around 90% occurring once and the leading ten covering about 0.59%. Sequenced sample: peripheral blood. These receptor sequences come from a man aged 45-60 years with acute or convalescent COVID-19.

This chain's CDR3 is CASSPGLGGANTEAFF. The CDR3 DNA is TGTGCCAGCTCACCAGGGTTAGGAGGGGCGAACACTGAAGCTTTCTTT. This chain links TRBV18 with TRBJ1-1; perhaps TRBD1 as D (5 bases). Germline CDR1 is KGHSH and CDR2 is LQKENI. The CDR3 totals 16 residues. V lost 2 bases and J 1 base, leaving 14 bases between the germline ends.

This clone was picked up a small number of times. A read error may account for a junction end that differs from germline. V is TRBV7-2 and J is TRBJ2-7; D not certain. The CDR3 extends over 12 amino acids. Germline V gene lookup returns CDR1 SGHTA and CDR2 FQGNSA. DNA for the CDR3: TGTGCCAGCAGCTTAAACTCCCACGAGCAGTACTTC. It encodes CASSLNSHEQYF.

The V gene is TRBV28, the J gene TRBJ1-1; 8 positions agree with TRBD1. The germline V gene encodes CDR1 MDHEN and CDR2 SYDVKM. This CDR3 region has 14 residues. With 3 bases clipped from V and 4 bases from J, the junction kept 4 bases outside the gene matches. CDR3 sequence: CASSFTGGVTEAFF. DNA for the CDR3: TGTGCCAGCAGTTTCACAGGGGGGGTCACTGAAGCTTTCTTT.

The V and J genes are TRBV4-1 and TRBJ2-6; the D gene is possibly TRBD1 (6 bases). CDR3 length equals 18 residues. CDR1 and CDR2 (germline): MGHRA, YSYEKL. Deletions cut 1 base from V and 4 bases from J, with 17 bases between. As DNA, the CDR3 is TGCGCCAGCAGCCAAGGCGCACAGGGTAGACGGGGGGCCAACGTCCTGACTTTC. Residues: CASSQGAQGRRGANVLTF.

The chain has TRBV28 and TRBJ1-2; tentatively, D is TRBD1 (6 bases). Germline CDR1 MDHEN, CDR2 SYDVKM. The CDR3 is 15 amino acids. V was cut by 6 bases and J by 7 bases, with 21 bases left in between. This CDR3 reads CASRYMDREISGYTF. CDR3 coding DNA: TGTGCCAGCAGATATATGGACAGAGAAATTAGTGGCTACACCTTC.

This clone has only a few counts. In nucleotides, the CDR3 is TGTGCCAGCAGCTTTCCATCTTTGGCCCAAGAGACCCAGTACTTC. Protein: CASSFPSLAQETQYF. V usage is TRBV11-2 and J usage is TRBJ2-5; no clear D. The CDR3 spans 15 residues. V was clipped by 3 bases and J by 1 base, with 12 bases between them. CDR1 is SGHAT and CDR2 is FQNNGV in the germline V gene.

The chain links TRBV5-8 to TRBJ1-4; 9 positions agree with TRBD1. Germline loops: CDR1 SGHTS, CDR2 YDEGEE. V lost 4 bases, J lost 1 base, and 5 bases stayed unmatched. CDR3 length: 16 amino acids. The CDR3: CASSLPGQGTNEKLFF. DNA for the CDR3: TGTGCCAGCAGCCTCCCGGGACAGGGAACTAATGAAAAACTGTTTTTT.

The genes are TRBV24-1 and TRBJ2-2, with D tentatively TRBD2 (6 bases). The germline gives CDR1 KGHDR, CDR2 SFDVKD. The V and J ends lost 1 base and 2 bases respectively, with 10 bases between them. CDR3 length equals 16 residues. CDR3: CATSDFGTFNTGELFF. For the CDR3, the DNA is TGTGCCACCAGTGATTTCGGGACTTTCAACACCGGGGAGCTGTTTTTT.

V usage is TRBV28 and J usage is TRBJ1-1; a possible D gene is TRBD1 (5 bases). The V end lost 6 bases, the J end lost 7 bases, and 15 bases lay between the germline ends. Germline lookup yields CDR1 MDHEN and CDR2 SYDVKM. The CDR3 sequence is 13 residues long. CDR3 DNA sequence: TGTGCCAGCAGCTGGGGGGTCCGGAATGAAGCTTTCTTT. Its translation is CASSWGVRNEAFF.

The J gene is TRBJ2-1, the V gene TRBV30; D not certain. CDR1 is GTSNPN and CDR2 is SVGIG in the germline V gene (reference sequence). Trimming removed 0 bases at V and 8 bases at J, with 17 bases between. CDR3 length: 15 amino acids. The CDR3, as DNA: TGTGCCTGGAGTGTAACCGGTTCTAGAGACGATGAGCAGTTCTTC. Its translation is CAWSVTGSRDDEQFF.

The chain carries TRBV7-2 and TRBJ2-5; tentatively, D is TRBD1 (6 bases). Trimming removed 2 bases at V and 2 bases at J, with 12 bases between. The CDR3 loop spans 15 amino acids. Germline V gene data show CDR1 as SGHTA and CDR2 as FQGNSA. The CDR3 protein is CASSLRGSLQETQYF. In DNA, the CDR3 is TGTGCCAGCAGCTTAAGGGGGAGTCTTCAAGAGACCCAGTACTTC.

This chain uses TRBV11-2 with TRBJ2-6, with TRBD1 identical over 7 bases. The V gene's germline CDR1 is SGHAT and CDR2 FQNNGV. The CDR3 sequence is 19 residues long. J was trimmed by 3 bases and V by 3 bases; bases with no gene match: 14. The CDR3 is CASSFLGRGQRFGANVLTF. In nucleotides, the CDR3 is TGTGCCAGCAGCTTCCTAGGAAGGGGGCAAAGATTTGGGGCCAACGTCCTGACTTTC.

The V gene is TRBV5-1, the J gene TRBJ2-5, with D possibly TRBD2 on 6 matching bases. Germline V lookup: CDR1 SGHRS, CDR2 YFSETQ. The CDR3 consists of 14 residues. The germline V and J ends were trimmed by 3 bases and 2 bases, with 11 bases remaining between them. The CDR3 loop is CASSYGTLQETQYF. In nucleotides, the CDR3 is TGCGCCAGCAGCTACGGGACTTTACAAGAGACCCAGTACTTC.

V usage is TRBV19 and J usage is TRBJ1-5, with 8 bases that match TRBD1. This CDR3 contains 15 residues. Germline assignment: CDR1 LNHDA and CDR2 SQIVND (reference sequence). J lost 5 bases, V lost 11 bases, and 14 bases had no gene match. CDR3 sequence (DNA): TGTGCCTGCGGGCTGACAGGGGAGGTTTATCAGCCCCAGCATTTT. Residues: CACGLTGEVYQPQHF.

The chain links TRBV2 to TRBJ1-6; D is ambiguous. With 7 bases removed from V and 6 bases from J, the gap between germline ends came to 13 bases. Germline loops: CDR1 SNHLY, CDR2 FYNNEI. This CDR3 is built from 14 residues. The CDR3 spells CASNSDGLNSPLHF. CDR3 bases: TGTGCCAGCAATAGCGACGGACTTAATTCACCCCTCCACTTT.

The V and J genes are TRBV7-2 and TRBJ2-3; D is undetermined. Germline V CDR1 and CDR2: SGHTA, FQGNSA. The CDR3 is made up of 16 amino acids. Trimming removed 5 bases from V and 0 bases from J, with 15 bases in between. The CDR3 region is CASSPTMAVSTDTQYF. The CDR3 DNA follows: TGTGCCAGCAGCCCTACGATGGCGGTGAGCACAGATACGCAGTATTTT.

The gene calls are TRBV23-1 and TRBJ1-5; a possible D gene is TRBD1 (5 bases). TRBV23-1 has ORF status, its function being uncertain. Trimming removed 7 bases from V and 2 bases from J, with 12 bases in between. The CDR3 has 14 amino acids. The CDR3 protein is CASKQQACNQPQHF. The CDR3 nucleotides read TGCGCCAGCAAACAACAGGCTTGCAATCAGCCCCAGCATTTT.

The J gene is TRBJ2-3, the V gene TRBV5-1, with TRBD2 matching over 9 bases. The CDR3 loop spans 15 amino acids. The germline V gene encodes CDR1 SGHRS and CDR2 YFSETQ. V trimming: 4 bases; J trimming: 5 bases; junction bases outside the gene matches: 8. The CDR3: CASSPGGRGGDTQYF. For the CDR3, the DNA is TGCGCCAGCAGCCCCGGAGGGCGGGGGGGAGATACGCAGTATTTT.